This TCR beta chain is drawn from a study of T-cell memory formation after mild COVID-19. On the study more broadly: Clustering of TCRs was largely donor specific.

Broader study findings: Clones that contracted clustered mainly in CM and EM if CD4+ and in EMRA if CD8+. Pre-infection memory showed some responding clones, and this suggested that cross-reactive memory joined.

As for this clonotype: Its antigen is not known.

5'RACE primed at constant segments yielded TCR alpha and TCR beta cDNA libraries bearing sample barcodes and UMIs. From the 5' RACE reads, TCRdb called clonotypes with MiXCR, one entry per CDR3 protein. The sample includes about 27,000 distinct CDR3 sequences, about 7.4% seen only once; the top ten take roughly 13%. Trimming cost V 4 bases and J 6 bases, with 13 bases left between them. CDR1 is SGHRS, CDR2 YFSETQ, per germline. There are 14 residues in the CDR3. The sequenced sample was PBMCs or a T cell subset sorted from them (not recorded which). V usage is TRBV5-1 and J usage is TRBJ2-2; weak D call: TRBD2 (6 bases). The receptor comes from an adult woman who had mild COVID-19 (a few samples of this study predate the infection). Cell type and time point are not known. CDR3 in amino acids: CASSHGGRSGELFF. The CDR3 DNA reads TGCGCCAGCAGCCATGGAGGGAGGTCCGGGGAGCTGTTTTTT.